This T cell receptor (beta chain) was profiled in a study of blood T cell repertoires in COVID-19. About the study: T cells, B-cell-depleted T cells, or PBMCs provided the cDNA or gDNA that served as material.

Deletions cut 0 bases from V and 0 bases from J, with 12 bases between. Germline CDR1 reads SEHNR; CDR2 reads FQNEAQ (reference sequence). This CDR3 is 18 amino acids long. Per the study methods: The authors estimated nucleated cell counts from reference gene primer amplification. Profiled with immunoSEQ multiplex PCR; TCRdb holds only in-frame clones, not every one. D and trimming were read from the DNA, whereas the V and J calls and clone size are those reported in that table. The sample has approximately 180,000 clones; 88% are singletons. Sequencing input: peripheral blood. The J gene is TRBJ2-6, the V gene TRBV7-9, with a tentative D call TRBD2 (5 bases). The origin of this receptor is a human donor in a cohort sampled during active COVID-19. CDR3 loop: CASSLAYLGSSGANVLTF. The CDR3 DNA follows: TGTGCCAGCAGCTTAGCGTATCTGGGGAGCTCTGGGGCCAACGTCCTGACTTTC.